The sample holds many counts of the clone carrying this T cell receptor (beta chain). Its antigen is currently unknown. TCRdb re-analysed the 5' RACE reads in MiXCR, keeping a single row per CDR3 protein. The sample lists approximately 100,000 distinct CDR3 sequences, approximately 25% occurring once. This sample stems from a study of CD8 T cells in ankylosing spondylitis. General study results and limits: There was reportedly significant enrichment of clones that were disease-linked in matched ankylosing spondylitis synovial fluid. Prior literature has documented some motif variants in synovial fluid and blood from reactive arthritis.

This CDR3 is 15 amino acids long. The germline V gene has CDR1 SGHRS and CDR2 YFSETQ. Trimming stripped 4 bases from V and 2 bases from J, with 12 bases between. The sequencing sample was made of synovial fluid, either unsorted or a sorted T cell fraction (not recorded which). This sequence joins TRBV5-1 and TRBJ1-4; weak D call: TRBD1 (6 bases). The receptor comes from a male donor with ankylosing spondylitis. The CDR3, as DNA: TGCGCCAGCAGCGTATTACAGGGTACTAATGAAAAACTGTTTTTT. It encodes CASSVLQGTNEKLFF.